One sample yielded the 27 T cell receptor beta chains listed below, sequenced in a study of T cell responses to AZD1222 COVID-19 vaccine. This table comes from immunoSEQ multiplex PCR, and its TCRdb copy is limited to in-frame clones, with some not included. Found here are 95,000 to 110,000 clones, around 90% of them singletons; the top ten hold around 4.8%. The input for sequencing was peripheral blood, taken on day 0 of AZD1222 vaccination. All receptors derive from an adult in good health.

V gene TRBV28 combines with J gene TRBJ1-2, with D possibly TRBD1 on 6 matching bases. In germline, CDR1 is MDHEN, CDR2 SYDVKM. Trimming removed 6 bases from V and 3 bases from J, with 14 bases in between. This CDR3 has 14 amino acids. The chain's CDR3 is CASRRGGADYGYTF. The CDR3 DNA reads TGTGCCAGCAGGCGGGGGGGCGCTGACTATGGCTACACCTTC.

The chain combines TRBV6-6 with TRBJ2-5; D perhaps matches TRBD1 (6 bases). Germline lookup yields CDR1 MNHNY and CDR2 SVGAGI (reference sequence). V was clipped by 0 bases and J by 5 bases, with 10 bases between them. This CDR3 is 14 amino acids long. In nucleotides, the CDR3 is TGTGCCAGCAGTTACTCAGGGGGTGTGGAGACCCAGTACTTC. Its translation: CASSYSGGVETQYF.

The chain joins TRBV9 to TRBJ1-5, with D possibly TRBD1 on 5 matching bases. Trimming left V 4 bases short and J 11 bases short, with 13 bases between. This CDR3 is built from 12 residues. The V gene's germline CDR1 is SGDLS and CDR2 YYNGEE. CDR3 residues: CASSSSEGAQHF. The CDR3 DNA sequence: TGTGCCAGCAGCTCCTCCGAAGGGGCCCAGCATTTT.

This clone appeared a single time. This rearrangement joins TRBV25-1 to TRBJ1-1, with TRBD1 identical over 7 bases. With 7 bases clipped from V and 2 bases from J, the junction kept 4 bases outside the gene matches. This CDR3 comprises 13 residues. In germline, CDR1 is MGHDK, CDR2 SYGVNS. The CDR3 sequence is CASTGQTNTEAFF. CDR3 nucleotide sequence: TGTGCCAGCACGGGACAGACAAACACTGAAGCTTTCTTT.

CDR3 bases: TGTGCCAGCAGCTTAGCGCGGGACTACCAAACCAATGAGCAGTTCTTC. Translating gives CASSLARDYQTNEQFF. This chain links TRBV7-6 with TRBJ2-1; the match to TRBD2 covers 7 bases. There are 16 residues in the CDR3. Germline loops: CDR1 SGHVS, CDR2 FNYEAQ. The V and J ends lost 0 bases and 6 bases, in that order; junction bases with no gene match: 8.

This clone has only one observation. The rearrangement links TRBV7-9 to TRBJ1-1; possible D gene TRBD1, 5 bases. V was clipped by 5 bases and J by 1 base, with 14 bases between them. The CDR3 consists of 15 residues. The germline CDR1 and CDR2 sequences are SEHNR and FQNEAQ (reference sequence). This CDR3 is CASSPTGGRNTEAFF. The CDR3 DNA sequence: TGTGCCAGCAGCCCTACGGGGGGTAGGAACACTGAAGCTTTCTTT.

CDR3 sequence reads: CASSQRGASTDTQYF. CDR3 DNA sequence: TGTGCCAGCAGCCAACGGGGGGCCAGCACAGATACGCAGTATTTT. This chain uses TRBV3-1 (or the pseudogene TRBV3-2) with TRBJ2-3; maybe TRBD2 (7 bases). The CDR3 totals 15 residues. V was shortened by 2 bases and J by 0 bases, with 9 bases between the two germline ends. Germline values: CDR1 LGHDT, CDR2 YNNKEL (reference sequence).

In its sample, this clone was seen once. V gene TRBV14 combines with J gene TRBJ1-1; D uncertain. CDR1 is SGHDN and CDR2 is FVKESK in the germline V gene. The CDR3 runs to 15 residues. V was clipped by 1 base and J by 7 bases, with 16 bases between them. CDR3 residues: CASSQGRGPTVEAFF. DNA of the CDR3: TGTGCCAGCAGCCAAGGAAGAGGACCTACAGTTGAAGCTTTCTTT. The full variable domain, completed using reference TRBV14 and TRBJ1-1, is EAGVTQFPSHSVIEKGQTVTLRCDPISGHDNLYWYRRVMGKEIKFLLHFVKESKQDESGMPNNRFLAERTGGTYSTLKVQPAELEDSGVYFCASSQGRGPTVEAFFGQGTRLTVV.

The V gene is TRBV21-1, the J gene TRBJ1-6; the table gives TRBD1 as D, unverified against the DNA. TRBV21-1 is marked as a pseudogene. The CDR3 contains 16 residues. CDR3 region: CASSKDSGGTNSPLHF. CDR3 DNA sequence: TGTGCCAGCAGCAAAGACTCAGGGGGTACGAATTCACCCCTCCACTTT.

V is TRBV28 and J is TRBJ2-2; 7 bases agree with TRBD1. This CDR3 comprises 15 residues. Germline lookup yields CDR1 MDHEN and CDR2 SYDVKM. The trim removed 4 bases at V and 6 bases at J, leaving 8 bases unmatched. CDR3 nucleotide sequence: TGTGCCAGCAGTTCCCCTCCGACAGGGTCCGGGGAGCTGTTTTTT. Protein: CASSSPPTGSGELFF.

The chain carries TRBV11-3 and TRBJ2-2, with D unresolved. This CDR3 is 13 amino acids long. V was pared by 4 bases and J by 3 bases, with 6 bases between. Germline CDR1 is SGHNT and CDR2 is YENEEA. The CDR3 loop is CASSSRDTGELFF. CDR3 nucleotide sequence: TGTGCCAGCAGCTCCCGGGACACCGGGGAGCTGTTTTTT.

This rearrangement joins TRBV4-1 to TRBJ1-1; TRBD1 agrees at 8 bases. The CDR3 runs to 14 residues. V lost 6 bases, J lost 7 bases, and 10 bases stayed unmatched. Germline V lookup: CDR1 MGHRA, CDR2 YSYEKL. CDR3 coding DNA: TGCGCCAGCAGAGAGACAGGGGCCAACCTTGAAGCTTTCTTT. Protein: CASRETGANLEAFF.

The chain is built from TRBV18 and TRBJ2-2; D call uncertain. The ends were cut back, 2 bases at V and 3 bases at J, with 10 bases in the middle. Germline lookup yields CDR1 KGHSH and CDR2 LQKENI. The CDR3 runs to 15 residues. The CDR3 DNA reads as TGTGCCAGCTCACCAAGGACCCCCGACACCGGGGAGCTGTTTTTT. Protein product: CASSPRTPDTGELFF.

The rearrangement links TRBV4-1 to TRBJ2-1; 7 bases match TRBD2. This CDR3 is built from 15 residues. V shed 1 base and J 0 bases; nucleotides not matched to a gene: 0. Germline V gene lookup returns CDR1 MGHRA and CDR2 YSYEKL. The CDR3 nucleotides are TGCGCCAGCAGCCAAGGGGGGGGCTCCTACAATGAGCAGTTCTTC. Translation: CASSQGGGSYNEQFF.

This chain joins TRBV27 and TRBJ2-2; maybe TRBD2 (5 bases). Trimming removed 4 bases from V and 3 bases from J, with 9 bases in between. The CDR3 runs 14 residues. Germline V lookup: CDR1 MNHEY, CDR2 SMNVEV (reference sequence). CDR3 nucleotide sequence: TGTGCCAGCAGTTCCAGGAGGCACACCGGGGAGCTGTTTTTT. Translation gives CASSSRRHTGELFF.

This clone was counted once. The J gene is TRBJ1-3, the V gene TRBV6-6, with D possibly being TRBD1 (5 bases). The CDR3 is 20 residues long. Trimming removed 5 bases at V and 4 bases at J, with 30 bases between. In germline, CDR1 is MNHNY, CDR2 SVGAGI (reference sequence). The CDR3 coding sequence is TGTGCCAGCAGTCTACAACCGGGACCTTCTGCGGTGTCGGAAGGAAACACCATATATTTT. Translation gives CASSLQPGPSAVSEGNTIYF.

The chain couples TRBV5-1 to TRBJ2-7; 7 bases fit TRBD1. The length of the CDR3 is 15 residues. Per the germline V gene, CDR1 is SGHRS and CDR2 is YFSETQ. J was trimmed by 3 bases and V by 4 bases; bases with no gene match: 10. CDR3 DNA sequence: TGCGCCAGCAGCCCAAAGGGGGCCGTTGGCTACGAGCAGTACTTC. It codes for CASSPKGAVGYEQYF.

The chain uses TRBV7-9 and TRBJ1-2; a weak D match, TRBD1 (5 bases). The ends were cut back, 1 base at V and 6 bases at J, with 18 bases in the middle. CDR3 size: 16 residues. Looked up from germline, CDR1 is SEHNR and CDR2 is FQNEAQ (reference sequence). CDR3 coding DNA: TGTGCCAGCAGCTTAGGTGGCGGGGCCGAAGTCCATGGCTACACCTTC. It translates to CASSLGGGAEVHGYTF.

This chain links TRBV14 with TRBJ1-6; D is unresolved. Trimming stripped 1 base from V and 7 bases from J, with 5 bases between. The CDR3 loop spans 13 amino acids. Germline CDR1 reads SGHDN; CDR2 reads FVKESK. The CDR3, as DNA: TGTGCCAGCAGCCAAGCCGCGAATTCACCCCTCCACTTT. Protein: CASSQAANSPLHF.

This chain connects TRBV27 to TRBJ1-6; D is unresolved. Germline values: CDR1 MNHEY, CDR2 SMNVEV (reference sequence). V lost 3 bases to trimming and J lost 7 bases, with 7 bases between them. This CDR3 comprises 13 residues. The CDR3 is CASSFWGNSPLHF. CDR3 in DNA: TGTGCCAGCAGTTTTTGGGGAAATTCACCCCTCCACTTT.

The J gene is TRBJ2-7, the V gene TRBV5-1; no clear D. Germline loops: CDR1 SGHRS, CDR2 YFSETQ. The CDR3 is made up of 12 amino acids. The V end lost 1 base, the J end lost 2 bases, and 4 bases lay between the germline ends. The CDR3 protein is CASSLFPYEQYF. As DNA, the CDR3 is TGCGCCAGCAGCTTGTTTCCCTACGAGCAGTACTTC.

CDR3 DNA: TGCGCCAGCAGCTTGGTCTGGCGGGGGAGTTCCAATGAGCAGTTCTTC. It specifies CASSLVWRGSSNEQFF. The gene calls are TRBV5-1 and TRBJ2-1; 7 bases are a match to TRBD2. V gave up 0 bases and J gave up 6 bases; unmatched junction bases: 9. This CDR3 comprises 16 residues. Germline V gene lookup returns CDR1 SGHRS and CDR2 YFSETQ.

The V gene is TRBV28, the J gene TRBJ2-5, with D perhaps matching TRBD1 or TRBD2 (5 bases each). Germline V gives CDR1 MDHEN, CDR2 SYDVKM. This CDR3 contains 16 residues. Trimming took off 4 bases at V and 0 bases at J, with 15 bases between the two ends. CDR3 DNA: TGTGCCAGCAGTTACGGGGCCGAGACGTACCAAGAGACCCAGTACTTC. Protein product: CASSYGAETYQETQYF.

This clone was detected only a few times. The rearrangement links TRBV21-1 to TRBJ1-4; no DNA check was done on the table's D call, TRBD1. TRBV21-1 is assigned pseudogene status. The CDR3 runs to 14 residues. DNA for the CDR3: TGTGCCAGCCGTTCAGGGGTGGCTAATGAAAAACTGTTTTTT. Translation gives CASRSGVANEKLFF.

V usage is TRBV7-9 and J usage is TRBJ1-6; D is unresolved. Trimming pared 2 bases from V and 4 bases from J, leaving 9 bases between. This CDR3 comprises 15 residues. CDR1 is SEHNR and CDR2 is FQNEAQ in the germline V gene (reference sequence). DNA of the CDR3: TGTGCCAGCAGCTTATGGGAGCCGTATAATTCACCCCTCCACTTT. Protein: CASSLWEPYNSPLHF.

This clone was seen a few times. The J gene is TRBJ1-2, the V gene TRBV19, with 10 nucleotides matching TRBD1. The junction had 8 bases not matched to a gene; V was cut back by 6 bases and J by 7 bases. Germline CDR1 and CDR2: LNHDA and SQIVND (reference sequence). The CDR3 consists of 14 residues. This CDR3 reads CASSPDRGRGGYTF. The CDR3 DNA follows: TGTGCCAGTAGCCCAGACAGGGGGCGTGGTGGCTACACCTTC.

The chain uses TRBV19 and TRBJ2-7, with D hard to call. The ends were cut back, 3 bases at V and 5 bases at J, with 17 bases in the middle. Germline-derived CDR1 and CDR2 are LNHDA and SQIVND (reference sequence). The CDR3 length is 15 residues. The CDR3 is CASSIYSDLKNEQYF. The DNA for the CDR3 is TGTGCCAGTAGTATTTACTCGGACCTTAAGAACGAGCAGTACTTC.